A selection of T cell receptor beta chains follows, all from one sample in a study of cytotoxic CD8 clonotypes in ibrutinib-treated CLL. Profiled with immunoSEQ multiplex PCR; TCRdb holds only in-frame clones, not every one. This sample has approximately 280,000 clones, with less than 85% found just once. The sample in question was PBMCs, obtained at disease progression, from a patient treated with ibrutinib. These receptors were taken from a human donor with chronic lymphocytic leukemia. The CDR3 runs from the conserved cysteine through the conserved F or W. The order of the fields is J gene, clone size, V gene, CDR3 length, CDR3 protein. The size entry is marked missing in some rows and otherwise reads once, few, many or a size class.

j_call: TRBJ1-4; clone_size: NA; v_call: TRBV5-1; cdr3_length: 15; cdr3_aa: CASSLRPALNEKLFF
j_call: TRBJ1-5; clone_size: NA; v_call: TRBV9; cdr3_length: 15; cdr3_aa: CASSTRQGMDQPQHF
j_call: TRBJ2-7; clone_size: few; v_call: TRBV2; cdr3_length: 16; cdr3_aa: CASSPGTGVRTYEQYF
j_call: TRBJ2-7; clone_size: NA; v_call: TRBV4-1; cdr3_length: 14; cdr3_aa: CASSAETGNYEQYF
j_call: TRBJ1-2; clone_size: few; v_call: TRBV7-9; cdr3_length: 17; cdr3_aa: CASSSRTGVRYHYGYTF
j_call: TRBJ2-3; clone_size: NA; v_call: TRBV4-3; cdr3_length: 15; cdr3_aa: CASSQVQGGTDTQYF
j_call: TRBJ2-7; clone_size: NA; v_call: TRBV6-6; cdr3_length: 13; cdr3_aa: CASRARSPGEQYF
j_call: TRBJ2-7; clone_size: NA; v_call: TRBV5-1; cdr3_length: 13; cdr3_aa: CASSLGALYEQYF
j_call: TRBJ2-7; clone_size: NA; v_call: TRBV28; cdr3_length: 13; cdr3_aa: CASSATGGLEQYF
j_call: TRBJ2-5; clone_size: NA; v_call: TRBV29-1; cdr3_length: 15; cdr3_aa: CSGRQGAVVGETQYF
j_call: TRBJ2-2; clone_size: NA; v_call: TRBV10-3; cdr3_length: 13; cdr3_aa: CAITRVDTGELFF
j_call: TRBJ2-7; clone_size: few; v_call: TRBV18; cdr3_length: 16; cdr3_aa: CASSPKSSGSTYEQYF
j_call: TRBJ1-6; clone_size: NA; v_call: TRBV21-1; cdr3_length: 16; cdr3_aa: CASSTGTGERNSPLHF
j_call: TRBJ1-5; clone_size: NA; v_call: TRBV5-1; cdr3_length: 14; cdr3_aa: CASSKSGGSRPQHF
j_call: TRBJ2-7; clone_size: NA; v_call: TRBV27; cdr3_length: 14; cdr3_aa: CASSPVTGYREQYF
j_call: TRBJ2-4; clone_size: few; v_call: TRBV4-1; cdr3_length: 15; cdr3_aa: CASRSLGELGNIQYF
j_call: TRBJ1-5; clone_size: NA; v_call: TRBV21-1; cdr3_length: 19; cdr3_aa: CASSKEAQREQGSNQPQHF
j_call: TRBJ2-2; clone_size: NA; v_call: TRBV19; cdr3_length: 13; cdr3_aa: CASNQGAGGELFF
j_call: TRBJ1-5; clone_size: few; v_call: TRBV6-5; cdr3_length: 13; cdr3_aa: CASSYRGNQPQHF
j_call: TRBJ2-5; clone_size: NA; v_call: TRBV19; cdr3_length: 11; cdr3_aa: CASSIAETQYF
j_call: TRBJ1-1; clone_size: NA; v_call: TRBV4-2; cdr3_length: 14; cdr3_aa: CASSQDRPNTEAFF
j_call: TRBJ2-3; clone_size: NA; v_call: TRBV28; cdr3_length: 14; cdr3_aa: CASRRGGGTDTQYF
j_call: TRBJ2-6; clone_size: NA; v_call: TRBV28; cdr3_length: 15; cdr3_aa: CASSSTGSGANVLTF
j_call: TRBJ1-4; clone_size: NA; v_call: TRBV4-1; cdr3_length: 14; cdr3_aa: CASSLTTGNEKLFF
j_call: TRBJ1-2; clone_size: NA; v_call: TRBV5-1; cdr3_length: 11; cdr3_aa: CASRGLGGYTF
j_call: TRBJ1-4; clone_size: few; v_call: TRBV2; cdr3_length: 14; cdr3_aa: CASSDLGGNEKLFF
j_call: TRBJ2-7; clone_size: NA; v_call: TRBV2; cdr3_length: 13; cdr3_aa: CASRETGQYEQYF
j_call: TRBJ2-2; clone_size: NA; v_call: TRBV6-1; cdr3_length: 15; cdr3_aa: CASSTGVIDTGELFF
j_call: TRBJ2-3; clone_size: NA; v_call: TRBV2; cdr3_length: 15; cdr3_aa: CASSEGSGGVDTQYF
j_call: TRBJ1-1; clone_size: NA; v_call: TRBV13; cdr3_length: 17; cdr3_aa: CASSRSKTGSPNTEAFF
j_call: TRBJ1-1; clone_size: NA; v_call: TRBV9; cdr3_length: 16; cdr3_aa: CASTGAGGGPNTEAFF
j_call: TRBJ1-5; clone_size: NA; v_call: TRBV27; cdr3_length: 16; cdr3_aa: CASSLNAGYSNQPQHF
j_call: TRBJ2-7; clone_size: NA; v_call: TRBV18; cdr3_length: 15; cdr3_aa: CASSPVAGFGYEQYF
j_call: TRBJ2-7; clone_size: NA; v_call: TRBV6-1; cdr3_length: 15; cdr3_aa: CASRRDSYGAYEQYF
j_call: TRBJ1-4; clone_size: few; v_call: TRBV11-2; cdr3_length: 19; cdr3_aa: CASSSVKFGGKRSNEKLFF
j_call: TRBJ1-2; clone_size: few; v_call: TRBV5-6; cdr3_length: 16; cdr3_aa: CASSPGPTGANYGYTF
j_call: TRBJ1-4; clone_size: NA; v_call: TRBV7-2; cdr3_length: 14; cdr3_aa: CASSQDRLGEKLFF
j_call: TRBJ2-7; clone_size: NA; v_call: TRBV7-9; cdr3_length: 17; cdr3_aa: CASSVPTQGQGSYEQYF
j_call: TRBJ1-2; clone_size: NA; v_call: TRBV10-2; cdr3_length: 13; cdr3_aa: CASSESGGYGYTF
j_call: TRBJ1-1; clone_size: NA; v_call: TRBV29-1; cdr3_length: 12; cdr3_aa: CSVEGGTIEAFF
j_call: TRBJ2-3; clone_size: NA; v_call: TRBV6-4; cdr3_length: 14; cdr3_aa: CASSPTGSTDTQYF
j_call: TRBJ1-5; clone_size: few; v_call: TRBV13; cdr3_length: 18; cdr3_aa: CASSLSGQGLLGNQPQHF
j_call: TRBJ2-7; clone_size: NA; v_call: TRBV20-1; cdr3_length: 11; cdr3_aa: CSARRGDEQYF
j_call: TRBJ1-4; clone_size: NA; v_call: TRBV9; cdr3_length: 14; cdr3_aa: CASSAQGYNEKLFF
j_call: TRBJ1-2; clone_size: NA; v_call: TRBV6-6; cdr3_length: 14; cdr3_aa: CASSPTGNTYGYTF
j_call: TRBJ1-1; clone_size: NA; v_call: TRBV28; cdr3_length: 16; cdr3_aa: CASSFQSRGAGTEAFF
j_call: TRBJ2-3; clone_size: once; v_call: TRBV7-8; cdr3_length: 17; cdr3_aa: CASSPGQGRNGTDTQYF
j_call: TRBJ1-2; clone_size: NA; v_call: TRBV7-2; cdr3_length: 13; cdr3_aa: CASSPTLLSGYTF
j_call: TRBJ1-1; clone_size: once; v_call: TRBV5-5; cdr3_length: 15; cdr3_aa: CASSLTGTTNTEAFF
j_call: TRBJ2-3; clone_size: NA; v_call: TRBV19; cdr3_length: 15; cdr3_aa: CASSILAGRADTQYF
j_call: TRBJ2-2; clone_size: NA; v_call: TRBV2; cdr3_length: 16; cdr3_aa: CATLSGELWSTGELFF
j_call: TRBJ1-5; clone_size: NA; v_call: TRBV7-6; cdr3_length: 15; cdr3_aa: CASSLEAGSGQPQHF
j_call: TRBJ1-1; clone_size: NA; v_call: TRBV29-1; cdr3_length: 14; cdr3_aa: CSVNPGARNTEAFF
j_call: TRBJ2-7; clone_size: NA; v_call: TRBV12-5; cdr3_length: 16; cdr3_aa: CASGLVLQAENYEQYF